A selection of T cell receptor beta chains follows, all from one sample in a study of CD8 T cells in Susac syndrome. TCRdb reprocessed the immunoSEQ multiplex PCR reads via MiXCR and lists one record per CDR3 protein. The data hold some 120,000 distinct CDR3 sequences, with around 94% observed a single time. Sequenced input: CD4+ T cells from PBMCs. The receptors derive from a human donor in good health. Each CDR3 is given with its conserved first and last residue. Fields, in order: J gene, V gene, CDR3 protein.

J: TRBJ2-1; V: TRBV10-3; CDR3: CAISAGDPYNEQFF
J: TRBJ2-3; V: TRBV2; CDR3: CASSEFGTREYF
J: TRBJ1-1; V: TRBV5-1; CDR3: CASSLGQGALAFF
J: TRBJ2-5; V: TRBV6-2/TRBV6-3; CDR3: CASSYLGTSGETQYF
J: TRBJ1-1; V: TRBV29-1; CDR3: CSVKTVNTEAFF
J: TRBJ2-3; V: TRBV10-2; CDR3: CASRLTSKPDTQYF
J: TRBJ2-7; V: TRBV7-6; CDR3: CASSLEGRDRAFYEQYF
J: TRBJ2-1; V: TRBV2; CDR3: CASSDVGAEDEQFF
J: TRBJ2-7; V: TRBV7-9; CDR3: CASSSWDRGGEQYF
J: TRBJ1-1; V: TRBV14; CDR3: CASSSSGRVNTEAFF
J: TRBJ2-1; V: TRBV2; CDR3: CASRLLRSYNEQFF
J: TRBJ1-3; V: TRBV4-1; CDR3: CASSQGLTSGNTIYF
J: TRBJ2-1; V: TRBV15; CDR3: CATKREVGYNEQFF
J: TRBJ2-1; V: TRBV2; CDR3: CASGVSGSGNEQFF
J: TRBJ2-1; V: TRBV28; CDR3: CASRKYTGGWDNEQFF
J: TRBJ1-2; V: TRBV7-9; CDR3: CASSRTGGGYTF
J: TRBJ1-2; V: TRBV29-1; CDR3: CSVDPDSYGYTF
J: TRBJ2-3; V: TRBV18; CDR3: CASSPTSVSTDTQYF
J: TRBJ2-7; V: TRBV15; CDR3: CATSRDQIRFVEQYF
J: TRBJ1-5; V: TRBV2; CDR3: CASSVGQKNQPQHF
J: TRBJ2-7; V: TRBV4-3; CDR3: CASSQGDRAYEQYF
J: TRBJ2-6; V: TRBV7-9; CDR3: CASSLASVSGANVLTF
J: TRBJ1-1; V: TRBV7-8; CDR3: CASSLQVEAFF
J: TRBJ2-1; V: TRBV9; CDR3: CASSVGLADEQFF
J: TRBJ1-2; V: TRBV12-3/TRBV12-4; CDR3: CASSLLTGYGYTF
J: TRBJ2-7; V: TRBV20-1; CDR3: CSASQTSGTEQYF
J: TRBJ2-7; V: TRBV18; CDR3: CASSPHNGEYEQYF
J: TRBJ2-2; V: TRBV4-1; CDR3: CASSQETGHTGELFF
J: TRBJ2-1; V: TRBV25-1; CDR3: CASSESPGREGMNEQFF
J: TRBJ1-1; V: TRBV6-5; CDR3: CASSTIGTGGAGAFF
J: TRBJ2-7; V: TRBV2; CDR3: CASRRDREYF
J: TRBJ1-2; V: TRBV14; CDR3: CARSQRTALSYGYTF
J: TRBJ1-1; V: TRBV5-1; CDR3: CASSLGGNTEAFF
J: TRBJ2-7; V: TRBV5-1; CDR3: CASSLGSVTPYEQYF
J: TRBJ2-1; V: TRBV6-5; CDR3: CASRRGLAEHNEQFF